This TCR beta chain was captured in a study of blood T cell repertoires in COVID-19. Study-wide context: Both acute and convalescent COVID-19 samples were obtained from the United States, Italy and Spain. Sources were T cells, B-cell-depleted T cells, or PBMCs; the material itself was cDNA or gDNA.

Source study methods: From reference gene primer amplification, estimates of nucleated cell counts were derived. Sequenced by immunoSEQ multiplex PCR; TCRdb stores in-frame clones only, minus some. The D gene and trimming were derived from the DNA, and the V and J assignments and clone size from that table. In the table there are 200,000 to 250,000 clones, approximately 90% of which are singletons. The CDR3 has 14 amino acids. Germline loops: CDR1 SGHDT, CDR2 YYEEEE. With 0 bases removed from V and 3 bases from J, the gap between germline ends came to 4 bases. The chain has TRBV5-6 and TRBJ2-6; D uncertain. Sequenced material: peripheral blood. The receptor comes from a woman aged 40 to 50 with acute or convalescent COVID-19. The CDR3 DNA reads TGTGCCAGCAGCTTGGTGAGTGGGGCCAACGTCCTGACTTTC. Its translation is CASSLVSGANVLTF.